Described below is a single TCR beta chain sequence and its context. No cognate antigen has been identified for it. One base away there is no much larger clone; base qualities are not given. This sample is drawn from a study of graft-versus-host responses after intestinal transplantation (dated by TCRdb to about 2021). About the study as a whole: The transplants that recipients received were multivisceral, liver-intestinal, or isolated intestinal. To identify alloreactive clones, pre-transplant mixed lymphocyte reaction products were sequenced and then compared with unstimulated pre-transplant donor and recipient T cells. Instead of going to the commercial service, samples from three later patients were sequenced in-house on an Illumina MiSeq and processed with MiXCR. A peak of at least 4% donor T cells among recipient peripheral blood mononuclear cells was the definition used for donor T cell macrochimerism. After intestinal transplantation, graft-versus-host and host-versus-graft alloreactive T cell clones in the graft, circulation and bone marrow were tracked using bulk TCR-beta CDR3 sequencing. All recipients received anti-thymocyte globulin induction followed by maintenance tacrolimus and steroids for around three years. Of the roughly 25 intestinal transplant recipients enrolled in the cohort, one of whom was a retransplant, a few patients without pretransplant specimens were excluded.

Per the publication, the time point label means: cells obtained before transplantation from donor or recipient. CD3+CD4+ and CD3+CD8+ populations were FACS-sorted from unstimulated pre-transplant donor and recipient cells taken from spleen or lymph nodes. Libraries were made using the immunoSEQ multiplex PCR assay. For most patients, genomic DNA was isolated using the Qiagen DNeasy Blood and Tissue Kit and was shipped frozen to Adaptive Biotechnologies for TCR sequencing. For most patients, high-throughput TCR-beta CDR3 sequencing of genomic DNA was performed by Adaptive Biotechnologies. As for the authors' bioinformatics: TCR sequencing data were retrieved from Adaptive's ImmunoSEQ software for 18 patients, whereas a few other patients were processed with MiXCR and VDJtools. CD4 versus CD8 sorting errors were corrected by removing sequences found in both subsets at a frequency ratio below 5:1. CDR3 nucleotide sequences shared by donor and recipient were removed because the origin of these sequences could not be assigned. Alloreactive clones required at least 2-fold expansion over unstimulated cells and minimum CFSE-low frequency of 0.002% (template counts) or 0.001% (read counts). Mappable clones were those detected in sequenced pre-transplant spleen, lymph node, or MLR CFSE-low populations of the donor or recipient. The cumulative frequency of alloreactive clones was calculated as a percentage of all sequences, weighted by copy number. Entries here come from immuneACCESS through TCRdb and include only in-frame sequences with V and J called. Some clones fail to appear in such tables; in the studies checked, an unresolved V gene covers under half of the shortfall, and the cause of the remainder is unknown. Clone size and V and J calls were adopted from that table, with D and trimming inferred from the DNA. This sample comprises 120,000 or so clones, around 93% of them detected only once. Jointly, the top ten make up 0.45% to 0.65% of the sample.

The full study reports these points: Early after transplant, peak levels of circulating GvH clones were found to be associated with declines in HvG clones. In patients with donor T cell macrochimerism, the allografts had high GvH to HvG T cell clonal ratios. The conclusions were limited by the relatively low number and heterogeneity of the intestinal transplant patients. GvH clones were detected in recipient bone marrow, and some of these GvH clones were observed earlier in ileal mucosa or blood, consistent with an intestinal mucosal origin.

This sequence originates from a human donor who received an intestinal transplant. Sample: unstimulated CD8+ T cells sorted from spleen or lymph node cells, taken before intestinal transplant.

The DNA sequence is as follows: TGTGCCAGCAGGTTCGGAGGTAGTGGAAGCCATGAGCAGTTCTTC. This codes for CASRFGGSGSHEQFF. The chain couples TRBV7-9 to TRBJ2-1, and perhaps TRBD2 as D gene, on 5 matching bases. CDR1 and CDR2 are read off the germline V gene (reference sequence) as SEHNR and FQNEAQ. From the cysteine up to the phenylalanine, the CDR3 has a length of 15 residues. This entry keeps only the CDR3 DNA: 45 bases, framed from base 1. Between the V and J ends, shortened by 6 bases and 8 bases respectively, the junction contains 20 bases.